This entry is about one T cell receptor beta chain. The antigen remains undetermined. These data originate in a study of T cell responses to AZD1222 COVID-19 vaccine. The study's findings and limits: AZD1222 recipients seropositive at baseline numbered only five to seven. Compared with day 0, the breadth and depth of the Spike-specific TCR repertoire rose significantly after two doses of AZD1222. Nearly half of the spike-specific TCRs reportedly recognize variant regions that carry no mutations.

Assay used: immunoSEQ multiplex PCR; TCRdb lists only in-frame clones, some missing. The table lists about 210,000 clones, approximately 94% of them singletons. CDR1 is LNHDA and CDR2 is SQIVND in the germline V gene (reference sequence). The V end was cut by 2 bases, the J end by 0 bases, with 11 bases between. The CDR3 sequence is 15 residues long. Here the sequenced sample was peripheral blood, taken 28 days after the second dose of the MenACWY control vaccine. The TCR was taken from an adult who received the MenACWY meningococcal vaccine as a control. V usage is TRBV19 and J usage is TRBJ2-7; D call uncertain. DNA of the CDR3: TGTGCCAGTAGTATACAGGCAGGTTACTCCTACGAGCAGTACTTC. Protein sequence: CASSIQAGYSYEQYF.